Listed below are T cell receptor beta chains from one sample, sequenced in a study of blood T cell repertoires in COVID-19. The table came from immunoSEQ multiplex PCR; TCRdb's copy has only in-frame clones and leaves some out. In the table there are 310,000 or so clones, around 87% of which are singletons. The sample comprised peripheral blood. The receptors shown here come from a middle-aged man with active or convalescent COVID-19. Each CDR3 is given with its conserved first and last residue. The D gene is left open where the match is weak. Clone size appears in some rows only: once, few, many, or a class for an expanded clone.

CASSVRQGNTGELFF	TGCGCCAGCAGCGTACGACAGGGGAACACCGGGGAGCTGTTTTTT	few	TRBD1	TRBV5-1	TRBJ2-2
CASSLYPPGQGGVDTQYF	TGTGCCAGCAGTTTATACCCCCCGGGACAGGGAGGTGTAGATACGCAGTATTTT	.	TRBD1	TRBV27	TRBJ2-3
CASSHPWTGNNYGYTF	TGCGCCAGCAGCCATCCGTGGACAGGGAATAACTATGGCTACACCTTC	.	TRBD1	TRBV4-1	TRBJ1-2
CASSPTMGQGTDTQYF	TGTGCCAGCTCACCGACGATGGGACAGGGAACAGATACGCAGTATTTT	.	TRBD1	TRBV18	TRBJ2-3
CSVPTGTGYNEQYF	TGCAGCGTGCCAACCGGGACAGGGTACAACGAGCAGTACTTC	.	TRBD1	TRBV29-1	TRBJ2-7
CASSHIPGLAGVRSTDTQYF	TGTGCCAGCAGCCATATCCCGGGACTAGCGGGAGTTCGTAGCACAGATACGCAGTATTTT	.	TRBD2	TRBV2	TRBJ2-3
CATSRDVSSDSEQYF	TGTGCCACCAGCAGAGATGTATCATCGGACAGCGAGCAGTACTTC	.	.	TRBV15	TRBJ2-7
CASSRGQGSSGANVLTF	TGTGCCAGTAGTAGGGGACAGGGGTCCTCTGGGGCCAACGTCCTGACTTTC	.	TRBD1	TRBV19	TRBJ2-6
CASSFSGGAYNEQFF	TGTGCCAGCAGCTTTAGCGGGGGCGCCTACAATGAGCAGTTCTTC	.	TRBD2	TRBV7-3	TRBJ2-1
CASSYGTAESYNEQFF	TGCGCCAGCAGCTATGGGACAGCTGAATCCTACAATGAGCAGTTCTTC	.	TRBD1	TRBV5-1	TRBJ2-1
CASISGQGLRNEQYF	TGTGCCAGCATTTCAGGACAGGGCTTAAGGAACGAGCAGTACTTC	.	TRBD1	TRBV6-5	TRBJ2-7
CASSKQVDEKLFF	TGTGCCAGCAGTAAACAGGTCGATGAAAAACTGTTTTTT	once	.	TRBV14	TRBJ1-4